This T cell receptor (beta chain) was identified in a study of early T cells in non-severe SARS-CoV-2 infection. Study background: Whole-blood bulk RNA, unsorted, was sequenced, and chains were unpaired. Study outcomes and limitations: Using VDJdb, the matching emphasized anti-spike CD8 responses while missing private and CD4 specificities.

At least ten counts were recorded for this clonotype. Its antigen is currently unknown. CDR1 is SGHDN, CDR2 FVKESK, per germline. The trim removed 4 bases at V and 4 bases at J, leaving 12 bases unmatched. The CDR3 is 19 residues long. Unique molecular identifiers (one per individual cDNA molecule) were attached. TCRdb reprocessed the 5' RACE reads with MiXCR, giving one entry per CDR3 protein. The top ten clones hold 5% to 7% of a sample with 55,000 to 80,000 distinct CDR3 sequences, over 10% of them seen once. The sequencing here drew on whole blood, taken at baseline. The chain is built from TRBV14 and TRBJ2-1; 14 bases fit TRBD2. The clonotype originates from an adult who was a healthcare worker with PCR-confirmed SARS-CoV-2 infection or an uninfected control (not recorded which). In nucleotides, the CDR3 is TGTGCCAGCAGCCTCAACGTAGGACTAGCGGGAGGCGATTACAATGAGCAGTTCTTC. This encodes CASSLNVGLAGGDYNEQFF. Combining the CDR3 with reference TRBV14 and TRBJ2-1 gives the whole variable domain EAGVTQFPSHSVIEKGQTVTLRCDPISGHDNLYWYRRVMGKEIKFLLHFVKESKQDESGMPNNRFLAERTGGTYSTLKVQPAELEDSGVYFCASSLNVGLAGGDYNEQFFGPGTRLTVL.